The 25 T cell receptor beta chains in this list originate from one sample, sequenced in a study of tumor and adjacent non-tumor tissue in lung cancer. The template was RNA from unsorted bulk tissue. TCRbeta libraries were built with three rounds of nested PCR, modified from ARM-PCR. One entry per CDR3 protein results from TCRdb running MiXCR on the multiplex PCR reads. Seen here are roughly 76,000 distinct CDR3 sequences, under 70% observed once, and the top ten hold approximately 12%. Sequencing was carried out using lung tumor tissue. The origin of the receptors is a woman aged 70-85 years with non-small cell lung cancer.

This clonotype was picked up one time. The junction departs from germline at one end; a sequencing error may be responsible. The genes are TRBV6-6 and TRBJ2-1; D is ambiguous. Germline V gene sequence: CDR1 MNHNY, CDR2 SVGAGI (reference sequence). CDR3 length equals 14 residues. The CDR3 sequence is CASSSIGTYNEQLF. The DNA for the CDR3 is TGTGCCAGCAGTTCCATAGGCACCTACAATGAGCAGCTCTTC.

The chain employs TRBV15 and TRBJ2-7, with TRBD2 as a possible D gene (5 bases). The germline V gene encodes CDR1 LNHNV and CDR2 YYDKDF (reference sequence). CDR3 length equals 16 residues. With 4 bases removed from V and 4 bases from J, the gap between germline ends came to 20 bases. This CDR3 is CATSTTKRGHSYEQYF. The CDR3 bases are TGTGCCACCAGCACAACGAAGAGAGGGCATTCGTACGAGCAGTACTTC.

The chain joins TRBV6-5 to TRBJ1-1, with D unclear. CDR1 and CDR2 from the germline V gene are MNHEY and SVGAGI. V dropped 0 bases and J dropped 5 bases, with 10 bases sitting between them. This CDR3 is 14 amino acids long. CDR3 DNA sequence: TGTGCCAGCAGTTACTCGACCTGGAGTACTGAAGCTTTCTTT. Amino acid sequence: CASSYSTWSTEAFF.

To note about this clonotype: The junction shows a germline mismatch at one end, possibly a read error. The J gene is TRBJ1-5, the V gene TRBV24-1; D is undetermined. The germline gives CDR1 KGHDR, CDR2 SFDVKD. The length of the CDR3 is 14 residues. CDR3: CATSDSTENQPQQF. For the CDR3, the DNA is TGTGCCACCAGTGATTCTACAGAGAATCAGCCCCAGCAGTTT.

Regarding this clonotype: A read error may produce the germline difference seen at one junction end. V usage is TRBV20-1 and J usage is TRBJ2-7, with 7 bases fitting TRBD1. The V gene's germline CDR1 is DFQATT and CDR2 SNEGSKA (reference sequence). The CDR3 is 12 amino acids. The CDR3 DNA reads TGCATCGCCGGGACAGTGGGATACGACCAGTGCTTC. Its protein product is CIAGTVGYDQCF.

The chain is built from TRBV6-5 and TRBJ1-1, with D possibly TRBD1 on 5 matching bases. Germline CDR1 is MNHEY and CDR2 is SVGAGI. Trimming left V 9 bases short and J 3 bases short, with 14 bases between. This CDR3 has 13 amino acids. In DNA, the CDR3 is TGTGCCAGAAGGCGACAGAGGGACACTGAAGCTTTCTTT. It codes for CARRRQRDTEAFF.

A remark on this clonotype: The germline gene is not matched at one end of the junction; a read error may be the cause. The chain recombines TRBV10-2 with TRBJ2-1; 13 bases map to TRBD2. The CDR3 consists of 17 residues. CDR1 and CDR2 (germline): WSHSY, SAAADI. The CDR3 spells CGSSNQWTSGSSDEQLF. DNA of the CDR3: TGCGGCAGCAGTAATCAATGGACTAGCGGGAGTAGTGATGAGCAGTTGTTC.

This clonotype has a handful of counts. The V gene is TRBV4-2, the J gene TRBJ2-7; unclear D gene. The germline V gene encodes CDR1 LGHNA and CDR2 YNFKEQ. The ends were cut back, 4 bases at V and 2 bases at J, with 15 bases in the middle. This CDR3 region has 15 residues. DNA for the CDR3: TGTGCCAGCAGCCCCTTGAGACCGCAGCCCTACGAGCAGTACTTC. It is translated as CASSPLRPQPYEQYF.

This clonotype was found many times. The gene calls are TRBV29-1 and TRBJ2-2, with D uncertain. This CDR3 comprises 13 residues. Trimming took 2 bases from V and 5 from J, leaving 9 bases between them. The germline gives CDR1 SQVTM, CDR2 ANQGSEA. Here the CDR3 reads CSVERVDTGELFF. The CDR3 DNA is TGCAGCGTTGAACGGGTGGATACCGGGGAGCTGTTTTTT.

A note on this clonotype: The conserved final phenylalanine or tryptophan is absent from the CDR3, which likely points to a read error. The V call is TRBV10-3, the J call TRBJ2-1, with 8 bases that match TRBD1. This CDR3 is built from 15 residues. CDR1 is ENHRY and CDR2 is SYGVKD in the germline V gene. The CDR3 DNA reads as TGTACCATCAGTGAACAGGACAGGGAGTACAATGAGCAGTTCTCC. It yields the protein CTISEQDREYNEQFS.

The genes are TRBV29-1 and TRBJ2-2; 11 bases map to TRBD2. The ends lost 6 bases at V and 7 bases at J; junction bases unmatched: 13. The CDR3 loop spans 16 amino acids. CDR1 is SQVTM, CDR2 ANQGSEA, per germline. The DNA of the CDR3 is TGCAGCGTCGCAACTAGCGGGAGTAACCTACGCGGGGAGCTGTTTTTT. Its translation: CSVATSGSNLRGELFF.

This clonotype was observed a single time. At one end, the junction sequence differs from germline, possibly due to a read error. This chain uses TRBV20-1 with TRBJ2-3, with 7 bases lining up with TRBD2. Germline loops: CDR1 DFQATT, CDR2 SNEGSKA (reference sequence). The CDR3 length is 17 residues. The CDR3 loop reads CGASKGFGGSDRDTQYF. CDR3 nucleotide sequence: TGCGGTGCCAGCAAAGGATTCGGCGGGAGCGACAGAGATACGCAGTATTTT.

Comments on this clonotype: The junction differs from germline at one of its ends, possibly a read error. The chain links TRBV14 to TRBJ2-1; TRBD2 agrees at 8 bases. From germline, CDR1 is SGHDN and CDR2 FVKESK. The CDR3 extends over 14 amino acids. The CDR3 loop is CANSQGASGSLQFF. The CDR3 DNA reads as TGTGCCAACAGCCAAGGGGCTAGCGGGTCCTTGCAGTTTTTC.

The genes are TRBV6-6 and TRBJ2-3; D uncertain. The CDR3 loop spans 13 amino acids. V was cut by 8 bases and J by 9 bases, with 18 bases left in between. CDR1 is MNHNY and CDR2 is SVGAGI in the germline V gene (reference sequence). The CDR3 spells CASVTWGTETQYF. The CDR3 DNA reads TGTGCCAGCGTTACTTGGGGTACCGAAACGCAGTATTTT.

The V gene is TRBV4-1, the J gene TRBJ1-1; a possible D gene is TRBD1 (5 bases). CDR3 size: 17 residues. Germline V CDR1 and CDR2: MGHRA, YSYEKL. The CDR3, as DNA: TGCGACTGCAGTCAAGCGATCGGGGGAGAGATGAACACTGAAGCTTTCTTT. It yields the protein CDCSQAIGGEMNTEAFF.

Concerning this clonotype: The junction shows a germline mismatch at one end, possibly a read error. V and J are TRBV29-1 and TRBJ2-1, with D possibly called TRBD1 or TRBD2 (5 bases each). The CDR3 is 12 residues long. Germline V gives CDR1 SQVTM, CDR2 ANQGSEA. CDR3 protein: CGVTGQSYEQLF. The CDR3, as DNA: TGCGGCGTTACGGGGCAGAGTTATGAGCAGCTCTTC.

The V call is TRBV30, the J call TRBJ1-3; D is possibly TRBD1 (5 bases). Trimming took off 2 bases at V and 8 bases at J, with 16 bases between the two ends. This CDR3 spans 14 amino acids. Germline values: CDR1 GTSNPN, CDR2 SVGIG (reference sequence). CDR3 coding DNA: TGTGCCTGGAGTATGAAGGGGAGCGGAGACACCATATATTTT. Translation gives CAWSMKGSGDTIYF.

The chain uses TRBV11-2 and TRBJ2-2; TRBD2 matches 7 bases. This CDR3 comprises 17 residues. Germline V CDR1 and CDR2: SGHAT, FQNNGV. Trimming removed 5 bases from V and 5 bases from J; junction bases left unmatched: 14. CDR3 protein: CASSIHGRGSGTGELFF. Written as DNA, the CDR3 is TGTGCCAGCAGCATACACGGACGCGGGAGCGGAACCGGGGAGCTGTTTTTT.

By share of the sample, this clonotype is medium-sized. The rearrangement uses TRBV29-1 and TRBJ2-1, with 7 bases that match TRBD2. This CDR3 is 12 amino acids long. Germline CDR1 reads SQVTM; CDR2 reads ANQGSEA. The V segment lost 4 bases and the J segment 7 bases; nucleotides outside the gene matches: 4. The DNA of the CDR3 is TGCAGCGTTGCAAATAGCGGGAATGAGCAGTTCTTC. This encodes CSVANSGNEQFF.

The V gene is TRBV30, the J gene TRBJ1-1, with TRBD1 matching over 9 bases. The J segment lost 11 bases and the V segment lost 4 bases, leaving 8 bases of the junction unmatched. Germline-derived CDR1 and CDR2 are GTSNPN and SVGIG (reference sequence). The CDR3 runs to 12 residues. CDR3 region: CAWTIQGAAAFF. CDR3 coding DNA: TGTGCCTGGACTATACAGGGGGCGGCGGCTTTCTTT.

Points on this clonotype: Because the CDR3 is missing its conserved closing phenylalanine or tryptophan, this is likely a read error. V and J are TRBV6-1 and TRBJ1-6, with D tentatively TRBD1 (5 bases). CDR1 is MNHNS and CDR2 is SASEGT in the germline V gene. The CDR3 totals 15 residues. The CDR3 is CASTSDRQYNSPLHL. Written as DNA, the CDR3 is TGCGCCAGCACCTCCGATCGACAGTATAATTCACCCCTCCACCTT.

In this sample, this clonotype turned up many times. The gene calls are TRBV25-1 and TRBJ2-3; the D gene is possibly TRBD1 (7 bases). Germline values: CDR1 MGHDK, CDR2 SYGVNS. V was trimmed by 7 bases and J by 6 bases, leaving 20 bases between them. CDR3 length equals 15 residues. CDR3 bases: TGTGCCAGCACCCACCGGGGGCAGGGGGGTGATACGCAGTATTTT. Translation gives CASTHRGQGGDTQYF.

A remark on this clonotype: This may stem from a read error, because a much larger clone lies one nucleotide away. DNA for the CDR3: TGTGCCAGCAGCAAAGTCCGGAGGAGCATTCAGCCCCAGCATTTT. Translated: CASSKVRRSIQPQHF. The genes are TRBV21-1 and TRBJ1-5. TRBV21-1 is annotated as a pseudogene. There are 15 residues in the CDR3.

On this clonotype itself: This sequence may be a read error, since a much larger clone differs from it by one base. V usage is TRBV24-1 and J usage is TRBJ2-2; no clear D. This CDR3 is built from 13 residues. Germline lookup yields CDR1 KGHDR and CDR2 SFDVKD. The CDR3, as DNA: TGTGGCACTGGCGCACCGAACACCGGGGAGCTGTTTTTT. This gives the protein CGTGAPNTGELFF.

V gene TRBV7-6 combines with J gene TRBJ2-3, with 7 positions matching TRBD2. The CDR3 sequence is 16 residues long. Germline V gene sequence: CDR1 SGHVS, CDR2 FNYEAQ. With 5 bases clipped from V and 0 bases from J, the junction kept 8 bases outside the gene matches. The CDR3 region is CASSPKSGASTDTQYF. Written as DNA, the CDR3 is TGTGCCAGCAGCCCCAAAAGCGGGGCTAGCACAGATACGCAGTATTTT.